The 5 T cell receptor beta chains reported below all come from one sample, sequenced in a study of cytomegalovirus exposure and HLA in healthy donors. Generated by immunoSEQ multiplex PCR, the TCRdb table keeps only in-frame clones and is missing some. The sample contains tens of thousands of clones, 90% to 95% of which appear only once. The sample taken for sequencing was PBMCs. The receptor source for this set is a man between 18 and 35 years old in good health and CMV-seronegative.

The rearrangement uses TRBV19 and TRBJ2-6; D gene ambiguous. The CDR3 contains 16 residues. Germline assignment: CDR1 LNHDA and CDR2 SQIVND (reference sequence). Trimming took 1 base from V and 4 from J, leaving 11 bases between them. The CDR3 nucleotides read TGTGCCAGTAGTATAGGGCGGTACTCGGGGGCCAACGTCCTGACTTTC. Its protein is CASSIGRYSGANVLTF. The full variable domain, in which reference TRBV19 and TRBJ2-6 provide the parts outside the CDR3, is DGGITQSPKYLFRKEGQNVTLSCEQNLNHDAMYWYRQDPGQGLRLIYYSQIVNDFQKGDIAEGYSVSREKKESFPLTVTSAQKNPTAFYLCASSIGRYSGANVLTFGAGSRLTVL.

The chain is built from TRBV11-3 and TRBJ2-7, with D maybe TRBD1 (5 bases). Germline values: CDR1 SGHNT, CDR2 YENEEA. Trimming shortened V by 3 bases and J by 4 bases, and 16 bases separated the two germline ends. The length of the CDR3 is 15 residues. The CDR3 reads CASSFFTATEYEQYF. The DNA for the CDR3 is TGTGCCAGCAGCTTTTTTACAGCGACAGAATACGAGCAGTACTTC. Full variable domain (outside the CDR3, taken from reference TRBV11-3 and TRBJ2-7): EAGVVQSPRYKIIEKKQPVAFWCNPISGHNTLYWYLQNLGQGPELLIRYENEEAVDDSQLPKDRFSAERLKGVDSTLKIQPAELGDSAVYLCASSFFTATEYEQYFGPGTRLTVT.

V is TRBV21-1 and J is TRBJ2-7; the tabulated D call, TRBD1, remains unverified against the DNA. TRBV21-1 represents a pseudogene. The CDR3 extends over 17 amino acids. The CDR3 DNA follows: TGTGCCAGCAGCAAAGAACGAGAGACAGGGGAATCCTACGAGCAGTACTTC. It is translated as CASSKERETGESYEQYF.

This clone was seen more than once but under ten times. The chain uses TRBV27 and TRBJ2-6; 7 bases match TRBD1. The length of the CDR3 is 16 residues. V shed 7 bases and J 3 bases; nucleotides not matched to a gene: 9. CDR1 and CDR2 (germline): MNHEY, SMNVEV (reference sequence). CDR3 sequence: CASTWAGGSGANVLTF. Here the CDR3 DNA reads TGTGCCAGCACCTGGGCAGGGGGTAGTGGGGCCAACGTCCTGACTTTC.

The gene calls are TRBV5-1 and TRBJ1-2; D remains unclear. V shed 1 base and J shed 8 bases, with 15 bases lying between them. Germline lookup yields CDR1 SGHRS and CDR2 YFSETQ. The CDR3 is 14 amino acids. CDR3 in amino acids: CASSLRFGGGGYTF. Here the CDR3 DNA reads TGCGCCAGCAGCTTGAGGTTCGGAGGTGGAGGCTACACCTTC.